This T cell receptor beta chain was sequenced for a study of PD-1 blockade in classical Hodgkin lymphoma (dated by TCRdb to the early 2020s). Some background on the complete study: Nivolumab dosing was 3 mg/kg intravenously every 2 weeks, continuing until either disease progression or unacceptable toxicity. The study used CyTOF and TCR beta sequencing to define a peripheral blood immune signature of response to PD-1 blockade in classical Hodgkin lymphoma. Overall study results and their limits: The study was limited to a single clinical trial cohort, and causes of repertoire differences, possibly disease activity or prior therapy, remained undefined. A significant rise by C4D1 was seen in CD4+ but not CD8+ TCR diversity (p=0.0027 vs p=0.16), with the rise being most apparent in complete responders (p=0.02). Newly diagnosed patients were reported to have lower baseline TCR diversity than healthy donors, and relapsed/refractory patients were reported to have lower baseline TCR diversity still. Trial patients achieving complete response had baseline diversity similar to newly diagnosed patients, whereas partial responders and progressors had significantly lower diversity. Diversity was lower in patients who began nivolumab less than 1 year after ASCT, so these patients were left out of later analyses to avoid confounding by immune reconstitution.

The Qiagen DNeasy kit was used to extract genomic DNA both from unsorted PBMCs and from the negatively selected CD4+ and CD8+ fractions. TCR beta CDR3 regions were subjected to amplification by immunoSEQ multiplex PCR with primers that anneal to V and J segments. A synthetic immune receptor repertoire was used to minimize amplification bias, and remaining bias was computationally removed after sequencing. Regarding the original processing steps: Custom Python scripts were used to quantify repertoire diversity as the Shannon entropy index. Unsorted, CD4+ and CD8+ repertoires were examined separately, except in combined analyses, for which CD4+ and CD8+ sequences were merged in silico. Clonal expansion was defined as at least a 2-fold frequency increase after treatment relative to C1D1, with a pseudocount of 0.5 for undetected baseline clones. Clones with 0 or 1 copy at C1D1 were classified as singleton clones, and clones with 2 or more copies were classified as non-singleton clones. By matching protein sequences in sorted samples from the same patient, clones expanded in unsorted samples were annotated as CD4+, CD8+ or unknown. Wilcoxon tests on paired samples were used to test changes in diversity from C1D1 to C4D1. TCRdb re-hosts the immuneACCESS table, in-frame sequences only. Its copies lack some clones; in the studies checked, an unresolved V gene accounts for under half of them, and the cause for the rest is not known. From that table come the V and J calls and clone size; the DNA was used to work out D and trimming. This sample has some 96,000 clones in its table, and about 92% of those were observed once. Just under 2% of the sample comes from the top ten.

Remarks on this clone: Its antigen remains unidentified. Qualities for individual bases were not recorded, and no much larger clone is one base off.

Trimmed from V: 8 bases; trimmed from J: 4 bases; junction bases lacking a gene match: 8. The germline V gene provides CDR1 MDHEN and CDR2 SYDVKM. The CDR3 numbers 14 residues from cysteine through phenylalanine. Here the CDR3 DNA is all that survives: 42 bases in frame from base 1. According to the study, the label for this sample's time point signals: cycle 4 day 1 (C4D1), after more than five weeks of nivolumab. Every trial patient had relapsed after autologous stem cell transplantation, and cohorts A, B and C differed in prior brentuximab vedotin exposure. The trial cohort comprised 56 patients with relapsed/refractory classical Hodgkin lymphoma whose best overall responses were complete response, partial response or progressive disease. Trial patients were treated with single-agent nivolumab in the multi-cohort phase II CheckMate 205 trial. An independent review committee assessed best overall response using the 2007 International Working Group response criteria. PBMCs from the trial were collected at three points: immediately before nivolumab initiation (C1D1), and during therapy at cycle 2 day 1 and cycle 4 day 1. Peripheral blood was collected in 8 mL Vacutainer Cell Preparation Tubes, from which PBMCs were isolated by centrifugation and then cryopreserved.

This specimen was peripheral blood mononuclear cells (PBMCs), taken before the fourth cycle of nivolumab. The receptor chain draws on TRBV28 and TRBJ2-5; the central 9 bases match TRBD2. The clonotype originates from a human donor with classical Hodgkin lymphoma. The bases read TGTGCCAGCGAAGGTAGCGGGAGACGAGAGACCCAGTACTTC. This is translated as CASEGSGRRETQYF.